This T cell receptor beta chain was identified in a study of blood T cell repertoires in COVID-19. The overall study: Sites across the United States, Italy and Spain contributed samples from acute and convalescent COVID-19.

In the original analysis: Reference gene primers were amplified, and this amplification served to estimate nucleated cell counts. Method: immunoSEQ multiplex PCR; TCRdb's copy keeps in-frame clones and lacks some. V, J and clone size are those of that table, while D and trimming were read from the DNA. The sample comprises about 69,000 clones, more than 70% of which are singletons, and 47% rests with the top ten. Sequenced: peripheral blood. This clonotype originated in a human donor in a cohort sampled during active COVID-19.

The CDR3 DNA is TGTGCCAGCAGTTCTCAGGGAGGCCAGCCCCAGCATTTT. As protein: CASSSQGGQPQHF. The rearrangement links TRBV11-2 to TRBJ1-5, with a tentative D call TRBD1 (5 bases). Trimming removed 6 bases at V and 7 bases at J, with 13 bases between. CDR1 is SGHAT and CDR2 is FQNNGV in the germline V gene. The CDR3 runs 13 residues.